This T cell receptor beta chain derives from a study of neurological immune-mediated disorders. Looked up from germline, CDR1 is SGHKS and CDR2 is YYEKEE (reference sequence). Trimming at V came to 0 bases and at J to 5 bases, leaving 4 bases not matched to a gene. The CDR3 is 14 amino acids. 5'RACE generated cDNA with 10-nucleotide random UMIs. The output of every sequencing run exceeded 170 million TCR-beta sequences, derived from 15-18 subjects. TCRdb re-called the 5' RACE reads with MiXCR, one entry per CDR3 protein. The sample includes 53,000 or so distinct CDR3 sequences, about 8% of them seen just once. Time point here: longitudinal time-point 3. Libraries used 2 million unsorted PBMCs kept frozen in RNAlater. This clonotype was observed at least ten times.

The sample taken for sequencing was PBMCs. The sequence derives from a middle-aged woman in good health. V usage is TRBV5-5 and J usage is TRBJ1-1; 7 bases align to TRBD1. The CDR3 sequence: CASSLEGGGTEAFF. DNA for the CDR3: TGTGCCAGCAGCTTGGAAGGGGGCGGTACTGAAGCTTTCTTT.